This is a list of T cell receptor beta chains from one sample in a study of blood T cell repertoires in COVID-19. Some clones are missing from TCRdb's copy, which holds only in-frame ones; the method was immunoSEQ multiplex PCR. The sample includes roughly 300,000 clones, 91% of them seen just once. The sequenced material came from peripheral blood. The receptors come from a woman aged 25 to 39 with COVID-19, enrolled during active disease. The CDR3 runs from the conserved cysteine through the conserved F or W. D genes are given only for firm matches.

d_call: TRBD2; v_call: TRBV10-2; j_call: TRBJ2-2; cdr3_aa: CASRKGLAGNTGELFF
d_call: NA; v_call: TRBV28; j_call: TRBJ1-2; cdr3_aa: CASSFIRGEGYTF
d_call: NA; v_call: TRBV30; j_call: TRBJ1-5; cdr3_aa: CAWTEQGTGPQHF
d_call: TRBD1; v_call: TRBV19; j_call: TRBJ1-5; cdr3_aa: CASSPLQGADQPQHF
d_call: NA; v_call: TRBV29-1; j_call: TRBJ2-3; cdr3_aa: CSVEGHSSGGGDTQYF
d_call: NA; v_call: TRBV30; j_call: TRBJ2-3; cdr3_aa: CAWSLPFPGDSTDTQYF
d_call: TRBD1; v_call: TRBV29-1; j_call: TRBJ1-2; cdr3_aa: CSVLRTGAPYGYTF
d_call: NA; v_call: TRBV5-1; j_call: TRBJ2-1; cdr3_aa: CASRAAGTVNEQFF
d_call: TRBD1; v_call: TRBV5-1; j_call: TRBJ2-1; cdr3_aa: CASNSGQGEDEQFF
d_call: TRBD2; v_call: TRBV11-1; j_call: TRBJ2-2; cdr3_aa: CASSSLSGTNTGELFF
d_call: TRBD1; v_call: TRBV25-1; j_call: TRBJ1-3; cdr3_aa: CASSEPGQAGSGNTIYF
d_call: NA; v_call: TRBV11-2; j_call: TRBJ2-1; cdr3_aa: CASMGGGILRNEQFF
d_call: NA; v_call: TRBV28; j_call: TRBJ2-3; cdr3_aa: CASEREKVDTQYF
d_call: NA; v_call: TRBV3-1/TRBV3-2; j_call: TRBJ1-3; cdr3_aa: CASSRQGTNTIYF
d_call: NA; v_call: TRBV5-1; j_call: TRBJ1-3; cdr3_aa: CASSLDGRIFGNTIYF
d_call: TRBD1; v_call: TRBV29-1; j_call: TRBJ1-2; cdr3_aa: CSALGQGPRDGYTF
d_call: NA; v_call: TRBV6-5; j_call: TRBJ1-4; cdr3_aa: CASRTGGMDEKLFF
d_call: NA; v_call: TRBV11-2; j_call: TRBJ1-1; cdr3_aa: CASSLVKGAEAFF
d_call: TRBD1; v_call: TRBV2; j_call: TRBJ1-6; cdr3_aa: CASSRDRAKNSPLHF
d_call: TRBD2; v_call: TRBV5-6; j_call: TRBJ2-3; cdr3_aa: CASSRLIAGDSDTQYF
d_call: TRBD2; v_call: TRBV5-4; j_call: TRBJ2-3; cdr3_aa: CASSLGVLAGGPRSDTQYF
d_call: NA; v_call: TRBV4-2; j_call: TRBJ1-1; cdr3_aa: CASSIRRGTEAFF
d_call: NA; v_call: TRBV25-1; j_call: TRBJ1-2; cdr3_aa: CASSESYGYGYTF
d_call: NA; v_call: TRBV2; j_call: TRBJ1-5; cdr3_aa: CASRSTGNQPQHF
d_call: TRBD2; v_call: TRBV7-9; j_call: TRBJ2-7; cdr3_aa: CASSHGLAGLSEQYF
d_call: NA; v_call: TRBV11-3; j_call: TRBJ2-1; cdr3_aa: CASSLETSTYNEQFF
d_call: TRBD2; v_call: TRBV28; j_call: TRBJ2-3; cdr3_aa: CASTAPGRATDTQYF
d_call: NA; v_call: TRBV7-8; j_call: TRBJ1-5; cdr3_aa: CASSVQGPNQPQHF
d_call: TRBD1; v_call: TRBV19; j_call: TRBJ1-2; cdr3_aa: CASSTDRVNYGYTF
d_call: TRBD1; v_call: TRBV19; j_call: TRBJ2-2; cdr3_aa: CATTPDRGLNTGELFF
d_call: NA; v_call: TRBV5-1; j_call: TRBJ1-1; cdr3_aa: CASSLERSMNTEAFF
d_call: NA; v_call: TRBV5-6; j_call: TRBJ1-5; cdr3_aa: CASSYNRGRGNQPQHF
d_call: TRBD2; v_call: TRBV5-1; j_call: TRBJ2-1; cdr3_aa: CASRASGNYNEQFF